This passage covers 16 T cell receptor beta chains from one sample sequenced in a study of blood T cell repertoires in COVID-19 (dated by TCRdb to 2018 to 2021). Libraries were built with the immunoSEQ multiplex PCR assay. The table comes from immuneACCESS by way of TCRdb, which keeps in-frame sequences with V and J called. Part of the clones is missing from these tables; in studies checked, under half for an unresolved V gene and the rest for unknown reasons. Here the sample has 200,000 to 250,000 clones; just under 85% occur a single time. The ten most abundant clones make up roughly 15% of the sample. Sequenced input: PBMCs or T cells enriched from blood (not recorded which). These receptors originate from a middle-aged man who had recovered from COVID-19.

This clone was recorded once. V and J are TRBV7-2 and TRBJ2-1; D possibly corresponds to TRBD2 (7 bases). Trimming cost V 0 bases and J 8 bases, with 20 bases left between them. The CDR3 covers 17 residues. Germline CDR1 and CDR2: SGHTA and FQGNSA. CDR3 protein: CASSLAGGRIMIYEQFF. CDR3 coding DNA: TGTGCCAGCAGCTTAGCGGGGGGGCGAATTATGATCTATGAGCAGTTCTTC.

This chain connects TRBV5-1 to TRBJ1-4; TRBD1 matches 7 bases. The CDR3 is made up of 15 amino acids. Germline CDR1 reads SGHRS; CDR2 reads YFSETQ. The V gene end was trimmed by 0 bases and the J gene end by 2 bases; junction bases not matched to a gene: 1. The CDR3 here is CASSLVTGTNEKLFF. CDR3 bases: TGCGCCAGCAGCTTGGTGACAGGGACTAATGAAAAACTGTTTTTT.

This chain uses TRBV5-1 with TRBJ2-5; TRBD2 is a possible D gene (6 bases). The germline V gene encodes CDR1 SGHRS and CDR2 YFSETQ. This CDR3 spans 13 amino acids. Trimming took off 0 bases at V and 4 bases at J, with 7 bases between the two ends. CDR3 coding DNA: TGCGCCAGCAGCTTGGTCGGGGGAGAGACCCAGTACTTC. Its translation is CASSLVGGETQYF.

CDR3 region: CATSRAGGAGEQYF. CDR3 DNA sequence: TGTGCCACCAGCAGAGCGGGGGGGGCCGGCGAGCAGTACTTC. The rearrangement uses TRBV15 and TRBJ2-7; TRBD2 agrees at 8 bases. V lost 1 base and J lost 6; bases outside the gene matches: 5. Per germline, CDR1 LNHNV and CDR2 YYDKDF (reference sequence). This CDR3 is 14 amino acids long. Supplemented by reference TRBV15 and TRBJ2-7, the full variable domain reads DAMVIQNPRYQVTQFGKPVTLSCSQTLNHNVMYWYQQKSSQAPKLLFHYYDKDFNNEADTPDNFQSRRPNTSFCFLDIRSPGLGDTAMYLCATSRAGGAGEQYFGPGTRLTVT.

The chain combines TRBV11-2 with TRBJ1-5; D might be TRBD1 (5 bases). With 2 bases removed from V and 7 bases from J, the gap between germline ends came to 12 bases. The CDR3 extends over 14 amino acids. Germline V gene data show CDR1 as SGHAT and CDR2 as FQNNGV. The CDR3 region has the DNA TGTGCCAGCAGCTTATCAGGGAAGGACCAGCCCCAGCATTTT. Encoded protein: CASSLSGKDQPQHF.

The chain combines TRBV7-2 with TRBJ1-5, with TRBD1 matching over 7 bases. Germline V CDR1 and CDR2: SGHTA, FQGNSA. The CDR3 contains 14 residues. The J segment lost 4 bases and the V segment lost 3 bases, leaving 3 bases of the junction unmatched. In nucleotides, the CDR3 is TGTGCCAGCAGCTTGGGACAGCCAAATCAGCCCCAGCATTTT. Translating it yields CASSLGQPNQPQHF.

This clone was observed a handful of times. The rearrangement uses TRBV5-5 and TRBJ1-5, with D possibly matching TRBD1 (5 bases). V shed 0 bases and J shed 1 base, with 8 bases lying between them. The CDR3 covers 15 residues. Germline V gene data show CDR1 as SGHKS and CDR2 as YYEKEE (reference sequence). This CDR3 is CASSLEGASNQPQHF. CDR3 in DNA: TGTGCCAGCAGCTTGGAAGGGGCAAGCAATCAGCCCCAGCATTTT.

The table lists this clone with a few counts. The rearrangement links TRBV2 to TRBJ1-4, with no clear D. V was cut by 6 bases and J by 0 bases, with 11 bases left in between. The CDR3 contains 15 residues. Germline V lookup: CDR1 SNHLY, CDR2 FYNNEI. CDR3 region: CASSAGFSTNEKLFF. The CDR3 region has the DNA TGTGCCAGCAGCGCCGGGTTTTCAACTAATGAAAAACTGTTTTTT.

This clone was detected a few times. The chain carries TRBV7-2 and TRBJ1-1; tentative D call: TRBD1 (6 bases). The CDR3 totals 14 residues. V was trimmed by 5 bases and J by 3 bases, leaving 13 bases between them. Per germline, CDR1 SGHTA and CDR2 FQGNSA. The CDR3 nucleotides are TGTGCCAGCAGCATGGACAGCCTTTACACTGAAGCTTTCTTT. It encodes CASSMDSLYTEAFF.

Concerning this clone: Distinct nucleotide sequences in the sample also encode this CDR3. The chain carries TRBV7-6 and TRBJ1-3; a weak D match, TRBD1 (5 bases). There are 15 residues in the CDR3. V was pared by 2 bases and J by 0 bases, with 8 bases between. The germline V gene has CDR1 SGHVS and CDR2 FNYEAQ. In nucleotides, the CDR3 is TGTGCCAGCAGCTTAAGCAGGGCCTCTGGAAACACCATATATTTT. This sequence encodes CASSLSRASGNTIYF.

The chain combines TRBV7-2 with TRBJ2-7; a possible D gene is TRBD1 (5 bases). The V gene lost 5 bases and the J gene lost 4 bases, with 18 bases spanning the gap. The length of the CDR3 is 15 residues. In germline, CDR1 is SGHTA, CDR2 FQGNSA. The CDR3 spells CASSPGWSKTYEQYF. DNA of the CDR3: TGTGCCAGCAGCCCAGGGTGGTCCAAGACATACGAGCAGTACTTC.

The chain recombines TRBV3-1 (or the pseudogene TRBV3-2) with TRBJ1-4, with D uncertain. Germline V gene lookup returns CDR1 LGHDT and CDR2 YNNKEL (reference sequence). The CDR3 totals 13 residues. V was shortened by 4 bases and J by 6 bases, with 9 bases between the two germline ends. The CDR3: CASSLSPDEKLFF. The CDR3 coding sequence is TGTGCCAGCAGCCTCAGTCCTGATGAAAAACTGTTTTTT.

The gene calls are TRBV7-3 and TRBJ1-5; weak D call: TRBD1 (5 bases). Trimming pared 5 bases from V and 0 bases from J, leaving 8 bases between. This CDR3 contains 14 residues. Germline assignment: CDR1 SGHTA and CDR2 FQGTGA. CDR3 region: CASSRTTSNQPQHF. CDR3 in DNA: TGTGCCAGCAGCCGGACAACTAGCAATCAGCCCCAGCATTTT.

As to this clone: The junction shows a germline mismatch at one end, possibly a read error. This chain joins TRBV7-8 and TRBJ2-5; TRBD2 is a possible D gene (5 bases). Looked up from germline, CDR1 is SGHVS and CDR2 is FQNEAQ. This CDR3 contains 11 residues. As DNA, the CDR3 is TGTGCCAGCAGCCCAACGACAACAGCGGACTTC. Amino acid sequence: CASSPTTTADF.

This chain joins TRBV29-1 and TRBJ2-6, with D maybe TRBD2 (6 bases). The germline V gene has CDR1 SQVTM and CDR2 ANQGSEA. Trimming left V 3 bases short and J 2 bases short, with 8 bases between. CDR3 length equals 14 residues. The CDR3 region has the DNA TGCAGCGTTGAGGGCGGGGCTGGGGCCAACGTCCTGACTTTC. Translation gives CSVEGGAGANVLTF.

The chain is built from TRBV5-1 and TRBJ1-1; D remains ambiguous. Trimming pared 0 bases from V and 1 base from J, leaving 10 bases between. CDR3 length equals 15 residues. The germline CDR1 and CDR2 sequences are SGHRS and YFSETQ. CDR3 in DNA: TGCGCCAGCAGCTTGGGAGGCACATCGAACACTGAAGCTTTCTTT. Its protein is CASSLGGTSNTEAFF.